This T cell receptor beta chain was obtained from a study of spatial heterogeneity in lung cancer. Study in general: In tumor regions, TCR transcript counts tracked strongly with a T cell module score from matched bulk RNA-seq. Study outcomes and limitations: The number of expanded tumor alpha and beta chains correlated with mutation number.

TCRdb itself ran the 5' RACE reads through MiXCR, one entry per CDR3 protein. In the table there are 3,500 to 4,500 distinct CDR3 sequences, around 9.4% of which are singletons. The CDR3 is 16 residues long. The V and J ends lost 1 base and 4 bases, in that order; junction bases with no gene match: 9. Germline lookup yields CDR1 SGHRS and CDR2 YFSETQ. This clonotype has at least ten counts. Its antigen is not identified. This beta chain is an unintended read in a library built for alpha chains; its size means little. The sample's time point: sample taken at primary tumor resection. The material was lung tumor tissue, obtained at surgery. This chain uses TRBV5-1 with TRBJ2-3; 7 bases agree with TRBD1. The clonotype was recovered from a male donor with early-stage non-small cell lung cancer. The CDR3 loop reads CASSLPENGQADTQYF. The CDR3 DNA reads TGCGCCAGCAGCTTGCCGGAGAATGGACAGGCAGATACGCAGTATTTT.